This T cell receptor beta chain was sequenced during a study of cytomegalovirus exposure and HLA in healthy donors (dated 2017 in TCRdb). Background on the whole study: According to an earlier analysis of around 600 of the donors, about 179 million T cells yielded over 90 million unique TCR beta sequences and 276 Gb of sequence data. In a later genetic analysis, genome-wide SNP genotypes for about three fifths of the roughly 670 donors were used, and that subset was treated as a discovery cohort. To predict cytomegalovirus infection status, the study combined high-throughput TCR immunosequencing, statistical association of individual TCRs with disease status, and machine learning. An earlier analysis of about 600 of the donors used high-throughput TCR beta sequencing to judge whether each TCR beta V gene segment behaved as functional or pseudogenic. All discovery cohort repertoires had been generated on a single sequencing platform. HLA typing included class I and class II loci at four-digit resolution. Of the roughly 400 genotyped donors, roughly 76% were placed in the genetic ancestry cluster associated with self-reported Caucasian donors. The T cell repertoires of 666 subjects were profiled by immunosequencing and related to cytomegalovirus serostatus. Among about 410 genotyped donors of the cohort, an average of approximately 200,000 unique TCR beta nucleotide sequences was sequenced per donor, of which approximately 19% were non-productive. Donor age, sex, ethnicity and CMV serostatus were compiled alongside the repertoire data. In addition to the first cohort of approximately 670 subjects, a separate validation cohort of approximately 130 different subjects was used. Approximately 300 gigabases of sequencing data and tens of millions of unique TCR sequences were included in an early release covering around 600 HLA-typed donors. A handful of DR-DQ haplotypes were handled as single units for association and clustering because linkage in the cohort was strong. Typing coverage differed by locus: A, B, C, DRB1 and DQB1 were typed in roughly 629-640 donors, DQA1 in 500 to 550, DPA1 in around 580, and DPB1 in approximately 450. To study patterns of TCR occurrence, a later analysis re-analyzed previously published TCR beta repertoires from 650 to 750 donors and added high-resolution HLA genotyping. The aim of the study was to test whether cataloging public T cell receptors could identify signatures of past pathogen exposure. The later analysis used no new phenotypic data to find candidate immune exposures, relying instead on TCR beta sequences and their occurrence across donors. The investigation overall reported the following: The cohort was sequenced for TCR beta chains only, and without alpha or paired-chain data the features that could be detected were limited. Because the 87-base-pair reads could not distinguish some IMGT-functional V segments, including TRBV6-2 and TRBV6-3, those segments were excluded. When HLA alleles, especially DR and DQ, strongly co-occurred, attributing TCR associations to individual alleles was difficult. A later genetic analysis reported fewer N-insertions in productive TCRs among donors in an Asian-associated ancestry cluster than the roughly 720-donor mean. Because HLA typing was missing for some donors at each locus, association tests included only the typed subset. According to the authors, the approach could potentially be generalized to other disease states and immunological phenotypes. Correlated functional status among segregating V segments might reflect linkage disequilibrium, but an unknown experimental factor could not be ruled out. Because counts were too low, about 18 rarely observed V segments, including chromosome 9 orphons, were left out of the earlier analysis of 500 to 650 of the donors. A cluster of highly shared sequence variants was judged likely to represent a technical artifact of the sequencing pipeline. In vitro tests confirmed that a few of the cytomegalovirus-associated TCR beta chains recognize cytomegalovirus antigens. An association between a missense DCLRE1C variant and V-gene and J-gene trimming of TCR beta chains was found in a later genetic analysis and replicated in an independent cohort. The presence/absence analyses assumed that sequencing depth was roughly uniform across donors, and that assumption may not be true. The study listed over 150 TCR beta chains as associated with cytomegalovirus. In a later analysis, 16,951 TCR beta sequences were associated with specific HLA alleles at a false discovery rate of 0.05. A later analysis reported that several top co-occurrence clusters appeared linked to parvovirus B19, influenza, CMV and Epstein-Barr virus. Most TCR sequences were seen in very few donors, while some public TCRs were found in many individuals. In an earlier analysis of some 540 of the donors, most TCR beta V segments appeared in productive rearrangements about 87% or about 30% of the time, broadly matching IMGT annotations. A later analysis found that most CMV-associated TCR beta chains appeared HLA-restricted, with HLA associations seemingly driven largely by CMV exposure. CMV serostatus was the only immune exposure information available for the cohort. A further reported finding was that TCR beta sequences accurately predicted the HLA-A and HLA-B alleles for most subjects in the first cohort. The classifier was reported to diagnose cytomegalovirus status with high specificity and sensitivity in both the original cohort and the validation cohort. In a later analysis, TCR association rates were found to vary across HLA loci, with the most associated TCRs seen for DRB1 alleles and the fewest for HLA-C alleles. In a later analysis, HLA-associated TCR beta chains showed more clonal expansion and lower generation probabilities than non-associated chains that were equally common.

About this clone itself: What this receptor recognizes is not known. Per-base quality was not reported, and no clone a single base away is much larger than it.

Trimming removed 2 bases from V and 4 bases from J, leaving 12 bases between the germline ends. CDR1 is given as LNHDA and CDR2 as SQIVND, both from the germline V gene (reference sequence). The cysteine opens and the phenylalanine closes a CDR3 of 15 amino acids. This entry keeps only the CDR3 DNA: 45 bases, framed from base 1. The method was the immunoSEQ multiplex PCR assay. The multiplex PCR relied on a mix of 60 forward primers for TCR Vbeta segments and 13 reverse primers for TCR Jbeta segments. The CDR3 region of rearranged TCR beta genes was amplified from genomic DNA with a multiplex PCR assay. On the Illumina HiSeq System, the amplified TCR beta libraries were sequenced as 87-base-pair reads. The study's processing was this. In a later analysis, some 80 million unique TCR beta chains were counted across the roughly 670 repertoires, and roughly 11 million of these chains were shared by at least two donors. A nearest-neighbor algorithm error-corrected the raw reads and collapsed the reads into unique sequences, merging closely related sequences to remove PCR and sequencing errors. CDR3 sequences were aligned to IMGT reference sequences to assign V, D and J gene segments. For a sequence to be retained, a match of at least six nucleotides was required to both a V gene segment and a J gene segment. A rearrangement counted as productive if the CDR3 had no stop codons and remained in frame with V and J, and every other rearrangement counted as non-productive. CDR3 was defined by IMGT convention, running from the second conserved V-encoded cysteine to the conserved J-encoded phenylalanine. In an earlier analysis of around 540 of the donors, sequences lacking an unambiguous match to a single V gene segment were excluded. An earlier analysis of several hundred of the donors called V segments functional above 56.7% productive rearrangements and segregating when the between-donor standard deviation exceeded 5%. A statistical classification framework was built to diagnose cytomegalovirus status from the catalog of TCR beta chain sequences. A later analysis assigned V and J genes by comparing TCR nucleotide sequences with IMGT/GENE-DB human TR gene sequences. The TCRdist pipeline was used in a later analysis to assign CDR3 sequences and most-parsimonious VDJ recombination scenarios. In a later analysis, each TCR beta chain was defined by its CDR3 amino acid sequence together with its V-gene family, and reads lacking a unique V-gene family were excluded. A later analysis removed 450 to 600 highly shared, low-generation-probability nucleotide sequences to deal with suspected cross-contamination and a sequencing artifact. In a later analysis, a clonal expansion index was calculated for each public chain from normalized within-repertoire ranks of inferred template counts. In a later analysis, generation probabilities were computed using a VDJ recombination model fitted to out-of-frame rearrangements, and the results were checked against IGoR. In a later analysis, hypergeometric tests were used to score TCR-TCR, TCR-HLA and TCR-CMV co-occurrence, with a repertoire-size bias correction applied to TCR pairs. False discovery rates were estimated in a later analysis by permuting HLA or CMV assignments 20 times. In a later analysis, co-occurring TCRs were grouped using DBSCAN, with TCRdist sequence similarity added in when clustering inside HLA-allele-positive subsets. Repertoires with fewer than 30,000 or more than 120,000 public chains, plus five repertoires with anomalous nucleotide sharing, were excluded from co-occurrence clustering. The table was pulled from immuneACCESS by TCRdb, which kept in-frame rearrangements only. Such tables lose some clones; where checked, under half of the loss comes from unresolved V genes, and the rest has no known cause. D and trimming come from the DNA, and the V and J calls and clone size come from that table. The sample has hundreds of thousands of clones on record, 75% to 80% of them singletons. The ten largest clones represent around 1.9% of the sample.

The cohort comprised some 730 healthy bone marrow donors. At the time of sampling, every cohort member was nominally healthy, though immune exposures that went unrecorded were likely present. The donor was CMV seronegative and was included in the group of approximately 350 seronegative cohort members. Each donor provided a peripheral blood sample, and peripheral blood mononuclear cells were used for TCR beta sequencing. Genomic DNA extraction from the blood cell samples was performed with the Qiagen DNeasy Blood Extraction Kit. The specimen was PBMCs. The chain uses TRBV19 and TRBJ1-5, with no D gene named confidently. This clonotype originated in a male donor in good health and CMV-seronegative. The DNA sequence is TGTGCCAGTAGTATATTCACGGCGGGGAATCAGCCCCAGCATTTT. It specifies CASSIFTAGNQPQHF.